Described below is a single T cell receptor beta chain sequence and its context. TCRdb's table, derived via immunoSEQ multiplex PCR, lists solely in-frame clones and lacks some. The sample records some 97,000 clones, roughly 90% being singletons. The source of the sample is a study of T cell changes during pregnancy in multiple sclerosis. The germline CDR1 and CDR2 sequences are SGHRS and YFSETQ. The V and J ends lost 6 bases and 3 bases, in that order; junction bases with no gene match: 12. CDR3 length: 15 amino acids. The sequencing used peripheral blood, collected after pregnancy. This chain joins TRBV5-1 and TRBJ2-7, with TRBD2 identical over 7 bases. The clonotype comes from a female donor with multiple sclerosis, enrolled in a pregnancy study. The CDR3 protein is CASTTASGGIYEQYF. DNA of the CDR3: TGCGCCAGCACGACGGCTAGCGGAGGTATCTACGAGCAGTACTTC.